Listed here are 21 T cell receptor beta chains from one sample, sequenced in a study of identical twins. TCRdb reanalysed the 5' RACE reads using MiXCR and keeps one entry per CDR3 protein. The sample records 450,000 or so distinct CDR3 sequences, 24% being singletons. These sequences were also reported in another study, on T cells expressing NK-cell markers.

The specimen was CD4+ T cells sorted from blood. Receptors originate from a woman under 30 in good health.

The rearrangement joins TRBV5-1 to TRBJ2-5; D could derive from TRBD1 or TRBD2 (5 bases each). This CDR3 is built from 15 residues. Germline V gives CDR1 SGHRS, CDR2 YFSETQ. With 3 bases removed from V and 4 bases from J, the gap between germline ends came to 16 bases. In DNA form, the CDR3 reads TGCGCCAGCAGCTCAGCCGGGACCCAGGGAGAGACCCAGTACTTC. Its protein product is CASSSAGTQGETQYF.

The DNA of the CDR3 is TGCAGCGCCAGCTCCCAGCGGCCTTACAATGAGCAGTTCTTC. This gives the protein CSASSQRPYNEQFF. This chain uses TRBV29-1 with TRBJ2-1; possibly TRBD2 for D (5 bases). Trimming left V 7 bases short and J 4 bases short, with 17 bases between. Per the germline V gene, CDR1 is SQVTM and CDR2 is ANQGSEA. The CDR3 runs 14 residues.

This chain links TRBV20-1 with TRBJ2-5, with TRBD2 identical over 15 bases. The germline V gene encodes CDR1 DFQATT and CDR2 SNEGSKA (reference sequence). V was pared by 4 bases and J by 7 bases, with 7 bases of the junction left unmatched. This CDR3 has 15 residues. The CDR3 loop is CSAIKRTSGGATQYF. The DNA of the CDR3 is TGCAGTGCTATTAAAAGGACTAGCGGGGGGGCGACCCAGTACTTC.

This clonotype was seen a few times. V gene TRBV6-1 combines with J gene TRBJ1-5; D unresolved. Per the germline V gene, CDR1 is MNHNS and CDR2 is SASEGT. V was cut by 2 bases and J by 6 bases, with 8 bases left in between. The CDR3 loop spans 13 amino acids. The CDR3 bases are TGTGCCAGCAGTGAATTGATGGGTCAGCCCCAGCATTTT. It codes for CASSELMGQPQHF.

This clonotype was counted between two and nine times. The chain recombines TRBV12-3 or TRBV12-4 with TRBJ2-7; tentatively, D is TRBD2 (6 bases). Trimming shortened V by 7 bases and J by 5 bases, and 21 bases separated the two germline ends. The CDR3 totals 15 residues. CDR3 bases: TGTGCCAGCACCCCTTTCGGGAGCGTTCCCCACGAGCAGTACTTC. Amino acids: CASTPFGSVPHEQYF.

This clonotype appeared a few times. The chain uses TRBV9 and TRBJ2-2; D possibly matches TRBD1 or TRBD2 (5 bases each). CDR1 SGDLS and CDR2 YYNGEE come from the germline V gene. The CDR3 is 16 amino acids. V lost 0 bases to trimming and J lost 6 bases, with 15 bases between them. The CDR3 nucleotides read TGTGCCAGCAGCGTAGAACCGGGACCCGAGGCCGGGGAGCTGTTTTTT. Amino acid sequence: CASSVEPGPEAGELFF.

This clonotype was seen only a few times. The chain employs TRBV6-1 and TRBJ2-1; weak D call: TRBD2 (6 bases). The CDR3 has 17 amino acids. CDR1 is MNHNS, CDR2 SASEGT, per germline. V was trimmed by 8 bases and J by 5 bases, leaving 25 bases between them. The CDR3 loop reads CASARVPSWRDHNEQFF. The CDR3 nucleotides are TGTGCCAGCGCTAGGGTACCTAGCTGGCGGGACCACAATGAGCAGTTCTTC.

In this sample, this clonotype turned up a few times. The CDR3 reads CASSQGSSYNSPLHF. CDR3 DNA: TGTGCCAGCAGCCAAGGGAGCTCCTATAATTCACCCCTCCACTTT. V and J are TRBV14 and TRBJ1-6; D is ambiguous. The CDR3 spans 15 residues. Looked up from germline, CDR1 is SGHDN and CDR2 is FVKESK. V shed 1 base and J shed 0 bases, with 4 bases lying between them.

Turning to this clonotype: A much larger clone lies one base from this, so it may be a read error. The V and J genes are TRBV5-1 and TRBJ2-2; 8 nucleotides line up with TRBD1. The J segment lost 6 bases and the V segment lost 4 bases, leaving 11 bases of the junction unmatched. CDR3 length: 16 amino acids. Germline V gives CDR1 SGHRS, CDR2 YFSETQ. In DNA form, the CDR3 reads TGCGCCAGCAGCATTCTAACAGGGGGTATCGCCGGGGAGCTGTTTTTT. This codes for CASSILTGGIAGELFF.

This clonotype appeared a few times. V is TRBV7-2 and J is TRBJ2-1; the D gene could be TRBD1 or TRBD2 (5 bases each). V was pared by 3 bases and J by 10 bases, with 16 bases between. The length of the CDR3 is 14 residues. Per germline, CDR1 SGHTA and CDR2 FQGNSA. CDR3 protein: CASSLVSRRGEQFF. DNA of the CDR3: TGTGCCAGCAGCTTGGTTTCTAGACGGGGCGAGCAGTTCTTC.

V and J are TRBV20-1 and TRBJ2-3; TRBD2 matches at 9 bases. Germline lookup yields CDR1 DFQATT and CDR2 SNEGSKA (reference sequence). CDR3 length: 13 residues. The trim removed 7 bases at V and 6 bases at J, leaving 8 bases unmatched. The CDR3 DNA reads as TGCAGTGAGCTAGCGGGGACCGGGGATACGCAGTATTTT. This gives the protein CSELAGTGDTQYF.

The J gene is TRBJ1-1, the V gene TRBV12-3 or TRBV12-4, with D unresolved. V lost 7 bases, J lost 3 bases, and 6 bases lay in between. This CDR3 is built from 11 residues. The CDR3: CASKKYTEAFF. The DNA for the CDR3 is TGTGCCAGCAAAAAGTACACTGAAGCTTTCTTT.

This clonotype was observed a handful of times. This chain links TRBV5-6 with TRBJ2-2; 8 bases align to TRBD1. V was clipped by 6 bases and J by 0 bases; unmatched bases: 13. This CDR3 is 18 amino acids long. CDR1 SGHDT and CDR2 YYEEEE come from the germline V gene. The CDR3 protein is CASTILRDRHSNTGELFF. The CDR3, as DNA: TGTGCCAGCACCATCTTGAGGGACAGGCATTCGAACACCGGGGAGCTGTTTTTT.

The chain links TRBV7-9 to TRBJ2-1; D is possibly TRBD2 (5 bases). This CDR3 is 14 amino acids long. Germline loops: CDR1 SEHNR, CDR2 FQNEAQ (reference sequence). Trimming shortened V by 7 bases and J by 3 bases, and 13 bases separated the two germline ends. Written as DNA, the CDR3 is TGTGCCAGCAACTGGGAGAGAAACTACAATGAGCAGTTCTTC. Its translation is CASNWERNYNEQFF. The full variable domain, in which reference TRBV7-9 and TRBJ2-1 provide the parts outside the CDR3, is DTGVSQNPRHKITKRGQNVTFRCDPISEHNRLYWYRQTLGQGPEFLTYFQNEAQLEKSRLLSDRFSAERPKGSFSTLEIQRTEQGDSAMYLCASNWERNYNEQFFGPGTRLTVL.

This chain connects TRBV6-4 to TRBJ2-1, with 10 bases fitting TRBD2. The CDR3 consists of 15 residues. Trimming cost V 6 bases and J 6 bases; bases outside gene matches: 8. CDR1 is MRHNA, CDR2 SNTAGT, per germline. The CDR3 DNA follows: TGTGCCAGCAGCCTCAGCGGGGGGGCCCTCAATGAGCAGTTCTTC. It encodes CASSLSGGALNEQFF.

V and J are TRBV10-3 and TRBJ2-3, with 7 nucleotides matching TRBD1. Germline V gene data show CDR1 as ENHRY and CDR2 as SYGVKD. The CDR3 covers 14 residues. V was pared by 5 bases and J by 6 bases, with 8 bases of the junction left unmatched. The CDR3 DNA reads TGTGCCATCAGTCGGAAACAGGGGTCGGATACGCAGTATTTT. Residues: CAISRKQGSDTQYF.

J is TRBJ2-3 and V is TRBV10-3; TRBD2 agrees at 12 bases. CDR3 length equals 14 residues. Germline V lookup: CDR1 ENHRY, CDR2 SYGVKD. Trimming removed 11 bases from V and 2 bases from J; junction bases left unmatched: 5. CDR3 DNA: TGTGCCGCCCGACTAGCGGGGGACACAGATACGCAGTATTTT. This gives the protein CAARLAGDTDTQYF.

This chain joins TRBV19 and TRBJ2-1, with D uncertain. Trimming removed 2 bases at V and 0 bases at J, with 8 bases between. The CDR3 spans 15 residues. Germline V CDR1 and CDR2: LNHDA, SQIVND (reference sequence). Written as DNA, the CDR3 is TGTGCCAGTAGTATACCCCAGACCTCCTACAATGAGCAGTTCTTC. This codes for CASSIPQTSYNEQFF.

This sequence joins TRBV29-1 and TRBJ1-1, with a weak D call TRBD1 (5 bases). With 4 bases removed from V and 2 bases from J, the gap between germline ends came to 8 bases. This CDR3 has 12 amino acids. Germline assignment: CDR1 SQVTM and CDR2 ANQGSEA. CDR3 sequence: CSVGGGNTEAFF. The CDR3 bases are TGCAGCGTTGGTGGGGGAAACACTGAAGCTTTCTTT.

The chain is built from TRBV20-1 and TRBJ2-7; D tentatively fits TRBD1 or TRBD2 (5 bases each). This CDR3 comprises 14 residues. V was pared by 6 bases and J by 4 bases, with 19 bases between. The germline CDR1 and CDR2 sequences are DFQATT and SNEGSKA (reference sequence). CDR3 protein: CSARTGTGRYEQYF. DNA of the CDR3: TGCAGTGCGCGAACCGGGACCGGCAGGTACGAGCAGTACTTC.

This clonotype was counted a few times. The rearrangement joins TRBV9 to TRBJ2-7; TRBD2 matches at 8 bases. Germline lookup yields CDR1 SGDLS and CDR2 YYNGEE. Trimming took 0 bases from V and 0 from J; bases not matched to a gene: 11. The CDR3 contains 18 residues. The chain's CDR3 is CASSVARLAKIYSYEQYF. The DNA for the CDR3 is TGTGCCAGCAGCGTAGCACGACTAGCGAAAATTTACTCCTACGAGCAGTACTTC.